Listed below are T cell receptor beta chains from one sample, sequenced in a study of beta chain features in type 1 diabetes. TCRdb keeps only in-frame clones here, not all; method: immunoSEQ multiplex PCR. The sample carries 120,000 or so clones, approximately 15% recorded once. Sequenced: central memory CD4+ T cells from blood. These receptors originate from a man aged 18 to 29 with type 1 diabetes. Both conserved end residues are part of each CDR3. D genes are given only for firm matches. Not all rows give a size; the values are once, few, many and, for expanded clones, a class.

d_call	v_call	j_call	clone_size	cdr3_nt	cdr3_aa
-	TRBV7-9	TRBJ2-7	few	TGTGCCACCGCTACCACCGCCCCACAGTACTTC	CATATTAPQYF
-	TRBV18	TRBJ2-5	-	TGTGCCAGCTCACCACCATCGGGGATCCAAGAGACCCAGTACTTC	CASSPPSGIQETQYF
TRBD2	TRBV28	TRBJ2-7	-	TGTGCCAGCAGACTAGCGGGAGTCTACGAGCAGTACTTC	CASRLAGVYEQYF
-	TRBV4-2	TRBJ1-1	once	TGTGCCAGCAGCCAAGACCTCCTGAACACTGAAGCTTTCTTT	CASSQDLLNTEAFF
-	TRBV6-5	TRBJ2-6	-	TGTGCCAGCAGTTACTCATCGGCTTCTGGGGCCAACGTCCTGACTTTC	CASSYSSASGANVLTF
TRBD1	TRBV29-1	TRBJ1-2	many	TGCAGCGTCCTCCGGACAGGGGGCTATGGCTACACCTTC	CSVLRTGGYGYTF
TRBD2	TRBV19	TRBJ2-5	few	TGTGCCAGTAGTATCCGGACTAGCGGGACGAGATGGGAGACCCAGTACTTC	CASSIRTSGTRWETQYF
TRBD2	TRBV6-5	TRBJ2-1	-	TGTGCCAGCAGCATTGGACTAGCGGGAACTGAGCAGTTCTTC	CASSIGLAGTEQFF
-	TRBV15	TRBJ1-5	-	TGTGCCACCAGCCCGGGGTTTCCCAATCAGCCCCAGCATTTT	CATSPGFPNQPQHF
-	TRBV27	TRBJ2-7	few	TGTGCCAGCAGTTTGACCCCTGGGGTAACCTACGAGCAGTACTTC	CASSLTPGVTYEQYF
-	TRBV7-9	TRBJ2-2	-	TGTGCCAGCAGCTTGGACGGGGAGCTGTTTTTT	CASSLDGELFF
-	TRBV30	TRBJ1-5	-	TGTGCCTCGGGTACAGGGCCCAATCAGCCCCAGCATTTT	CASGTGPNQPQHF
TRBD1	TRBV6-6	TRBJ2-7	few	TGTGCCAGCAGTTACCCGGGACAGGGGAATTACGAGCAGTACTTC	CASSYPGQGNYEQYF
-	TRBV5-1	TRBJ2-5	few	TGCGCCAGCAACGAAGTCACCCAACAAGAGACCCAGTACTTC	CASNEVTQQETQYF
-	TRBV4-3	TRBJ1-1	-	TGCGCCAGCAGCCTCAATGCCGGCACTGAAGCTTTCTTT	CASSLNAGTEAFF
-	TRBV2	TRBJ1-2	-	TGTGCCAGCAGGCGGGAGGAAGGGTTTGGCTACACCTTC	CASRREEGFGYTF